This T cell receptor beta chain originates from a study of blood T cell repertoires in COVID-19. Sequenced by immunoSEQ multiplex PCR; TCRdb stores in-frame clones only, minus some. Seen here are approximately 200,000 clones, approximately 86% observed once, and the top ten hold roughly 4%. The CDR3 contains 13 residues. Germline CDR1 SGHTA, CDR2 FQGTGA. Deletions cut 0 bases from V and 3 bases from J, with 5 bases between. This TCR was sampled from a woman between 25 and 40 years old who had been exposed to COVID-19. The specimen sequenced was PBMCs or T cells enriched from blood (not recorded which). The chain carries TRBV7-3 and TRBJ1-2; a possible D gene is TRBD1 (5 bases). As DNA, the CDR3 is TGTGCCAGCAGCTTAACGACAGACTATGGCTACACCTTC. It specifies CASSLTTDYGYTF.